Following are 7 T cell receptor beta chains from one sample sequenced in a study of beta chain features in type 1 diabetes. The investigators reverse transcribed all of the isolated RNA, so they sequenced expressed TCRB transcripts. Sequenced by immunoSEQ multiplex PCR; TCRdb stores in-frame clones only, minus some. Of 500,000 to 700,000 clones listed, 15% to 19% are singletons. Sequenced material: naive CD4+ T cells from blood. The receptors originated from a man younger than 35 in good health.

This clone was observed once. This sequence joins TRBV28 and TRBJ1-4; D uncertain. V lost 6 bases to trimming and J lost 12 bases, with 14 bases between them. CDR1 and CDR2 (germline): MDHEN, SYDVKM. The CDR3 totals 12 residues. The CDR3 sequence is CASSPPWPELFF. CDR3 DNA: TGTGCCAGCAGCCCCCCCTGGCCGGAACTGTTTTTT.

The chain is built from TRBV6-5 and TRBJ1-1; TRBD1 is a possible D gene (5 bases). V shed 0 bases and J shed 6 bases, with 8 bases lying between them. Looked up from germline, CDR1 is MNHEY and CDR2 is SVGAGI. CDR3 length: 13 residues. The CDR3, as DNA: TGTGCCAGCAGTTACTCTCTGGGGGCTGAAGCTTTCTTT. This sequence encodes CASSYSLGAEAFF.

The chain links TRBV20-1 to TRBJ1-4; tentative D call: TRBD1 (6 bases). V was cut by 3 bases and J by 7 bases, with 6 bases left in between. The germline CDR1 and CDR2 sequences are DFQATT and SNEGSKA (reference sequence). CDR3 length: 11 amino acids. CDR3 in amino acids: CSARTGEKLFF. CDR3 in DNA: TGCAGTGCTAGGACAGGTGAAAAACTGTTTTTT.

The chain uses TRBV7-2 and TRBJ2-1; TRBD2 aligns across 7 bases. Germline V lookup: CDR1 SGHTA, CDR2 FQGNSA. V lost 4 bases, J lost 2 bases, and 5 bases stayed unmatched. This CDR3 has 15 residues. CDR3 DNA: TGTGCCAGCAGCTCCGGAACTAGCGCCTACAATGAGCAGTTCTTC. Translated: CASSSGTSAYNEQFF.

This clone showed up just a few times. V is TRBV7-6 and J is TRBJ1-1; D perhaps matches TRBD1 (6 bases). V shed 8 bases and J shed 2 bases, with 18 bases lying between them. The CDR3 has 15 amino acids. Germline-derived CDR1 and CDR2 are SGHVS and FNYEAQ. The CDR3 region is CASAGPGAVNTEAFF. CDR3 sequence (DNA): TGTGCCAGCGCTGGTCCGGGGGCCGTAAACACTGAAGCTTTCTTT.

A few counts support this clone. The chain has TRBV9 and TRBJ2-7, with D perhaps TRBD1 (5 bases). The CDR3 is 16 amino acids. Germline CDR1 SGDLS, CDR2 YYNGEE. V lost 0 bases and J lost 2, with 15 bases in between. CDR3: CASSVESGKYAYEQYF. In DNA, the CDR3 is TGTGCCAGCAGCGTAGAGTCAGGGAAGTACGCCTACGAGCAGTACTTC.

This clone was seen only a few times. The chain employs TRBV19 and TRBJ1-5; D unclear. This CDR3 has 14 residues. Between the trimmed V and J ends, which lost 5 bases and 0 bases, there was a span of 8 bases. Germline V gene data show CDR1 as LNHDA and CDR2 as SQIVND (reference sequence). The CDR3 DNA reads as TGTGCCAGTAGTCGGGAATCTAGCAATCAGCCCCAGCATTTT. It translates to CASSRESSNQPQHF.